A selection of T cell receptor beta chains follows, all from one sample in a study of technical replicates of blood from four donors. Sequencing was performed with immunoSEQ multiplex PCR; in TCRdb, only in-frame clones are kept and a portion is missing. In the table there are roughly 87,000 clones, 90% to 95% of which are singletons. The sequenced sample consisted of T cells isolated from PBMCs. These receptors came from a human donor in good health. Each CDR3 is given with its conserved first and last residue. The D gene is left open where the match is weak. Clone size is given for some rows only: seen once, a few or many times, or a class if the clone is expanded.

CDR3 length	V gene	D gene	J gene	clone size	CDR3 DNA	CDR3 protein
16	TRBV28	TRBD2	TRBJ2-3	.	TGTGCCAGCAGTTCAGGACTAGCGGGAGTAATAGATACGCAGTATTTT	CASSSGLAGVIDTQYF
16	TRBV21-1	.	TRBJ1-4	.	TGTGCCAGCAGCTCCCGAGGGTGTTCAACTAATGAAAAACTGTTTTTT	CASSSRGCSTNEKLFF
13	TRBV27	.	TRBJ1-2	.	TGTGCCAGCAGTGGCAGGGTAGGTCAGGGCTACACCTTC	CASSGRVGQGYTF
17	TRBV28	TRBD2	TRBJ2-7	once	TGTGCCAGCACCTTTAAATTGGGTAGCGGGACGAACTACGAGCAGTACTTC	CASTFKLGSGTNYEQYF
18	TRBV11-2	TRBD2	TRBJ2-2	.	TGTGCCAGCAGCTTAGTTCCCCTAGCGGGGGGAGGCACCGGGGAGCTGTTTTTT	CASSLVPLAGGGTGELFF
14	TRBV14	.	TRBJ2-3	.	TGTGCCAGCAGCCAGCTCGGGGGGCGAGGTACGCAGTATTTT	CASSQLGGRGTQYF
11	TRBV20-1	.	TRBJ2-7	.	TGCAGTGCTCGGGACAACAACGAGCAGTACTTC	CSARDNNEQYF
15	TRBV6-1	TRBD1	TRBJ1-1	.	TGTGCCAGCAGTAGGGGACAGGGGGCAGCAACTGAAGCTTTCTTT	CASSRGQGAATEAFF
16	TRBV2	.	TRBJ1-1	.	TGTGCCAGCCAAGAGAAGGACACTCATAAGAACACTGAAGCTTTCTTT	CASQEKDTHKNTEAFF
16	TRBV18	TRBD1	TRBJ2-7	.	TGTGCCAGCTCATTCTCGACAGGGGGGCTCGACTACGAGCAGTACTTC	CASSFSTGGLDYEQYF
13	TRBV2	TRBD2	TRBJ2-3	.	TGTGCCAGCGTCCCGGGACTATCTTATACGCAGTATTTT	CASVPGLSYTQYF
15	TRBV5-1	TRBD1	TRBJ2-3	.	TGCGCCAGCGGGACAGGGGAGGGCCCAACAGATACGCAGTATTTT	CASGTGEGPTDTQYF
18	TRBV4-2	TRBD2	TRBJ2-1	.	TGTGCCAGCAGCCAACCATCCCGCAGCGGGAGGGCCTACAATGAGCAGTTCTTC	CASSQPSRSGRAYNEQFF
14	TRBV7-3	.	TRBJ2-3	.	TGTGCCAGCAGCTTAACGTTATTCCCAGATACGCAGTATTTT	CASSLTLFPDTQYF
14	TRBV30	TRBD1	TRBJ2-7	.	TGTGCCTGGGGCCGACAGGGGAGCTCCTACGAGCAGTACTTC	CAWGRQGSSYEQYF
17	TRBV5-1	TRBD2	TRBJ2-3	.	TGCGCCAGCAGCTCCGGGACTAGCGGGAGGGTTGCAGATACGCAGTATTTT	CASSSGTSGRVADTQYF
10	TRBV12-5	.	TRBJ2-1	once	TGTGCTAGTGGTCTGAATGAGCAGTTCTTC	CASGLNEQFF
12	TRBV30	.	TRBJ1-2	.	TGTGCCTGGAGGGGGGGATCCTATGGCTACACCTTC	CAWRGGSYGYTF
13	TRBV4-1	.	TRBJ1-5	.	TGCGCCAGCAGCCAAGATGGGGAGCTGCCCCAGCATTTT	CASSQDGELPQHF
14	TRBV6-1	TRBD1	TRBJ2-7	.	TGTGCCAGCGGGACCGACAGGGTATCCTACGAGCAGTACTTC	CASGTDRVSYEQYF
15	TRBV5-1	.	TRBJ2-3	.	TGCGCCAGCAGCCAGAGCGGGTCTGGGACAGATACGCAGTATTTT	CASSQSGSGTDTQYF
14	TRBV21-1	.	TRBJ2-1	.	TGTGCCAGCAGCAAAGGTCCAGGGCCCAATGAGCAGTTCTTC	CASSKGPGPNEQFF
15	TRBV19	TRBD2	TRBJ2-7	.	TGTGCCAGTAGGCGACTAGCGGCCCCTCCCTACGAGCAGTACTTC	CASRRLAAPPYEQYF
15	TRBV4-2	.	TRBJ2-5	once	TGTGCCAGCAGCCAAGATCTAGAGGGAGTGGAGACCCAGTACTTC	CASSQDLEGVETQYF
14	TRBV11-2	TRBD1	TRBJ1-4	.	TGTGCCAGCCAAAGGGACAGGGTTGGGGAAAAACTGTTTTTT	CASQRDRVGEKLFF
15	TRBV5-4	TRBD2	TRBJ2-3	.	TGTGCCAGCAGCTCCGTAGCGGGAGAAACAGATACGCAGTATTTT	CASSSVAGETDTQYF
14	TRBV7-6	.	TRBJ1-1	few	TGTGCCAGCAGCTTAGCAGGGGGAGGGACTGAAGCTTTCTTT	CASSLAGGGTEAFF